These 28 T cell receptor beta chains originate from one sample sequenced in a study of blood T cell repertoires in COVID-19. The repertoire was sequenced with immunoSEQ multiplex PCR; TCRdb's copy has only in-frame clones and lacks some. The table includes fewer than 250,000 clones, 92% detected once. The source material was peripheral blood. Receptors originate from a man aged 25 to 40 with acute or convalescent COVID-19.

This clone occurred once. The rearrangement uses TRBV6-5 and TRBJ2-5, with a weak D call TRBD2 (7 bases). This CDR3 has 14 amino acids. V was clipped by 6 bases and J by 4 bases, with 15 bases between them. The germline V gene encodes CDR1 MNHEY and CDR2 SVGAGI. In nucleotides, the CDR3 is TGTGCCAGCAGCAACAGGGCGGGGGCAGAGACCCAGTACTTC. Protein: CASSNRAGAETQYF.

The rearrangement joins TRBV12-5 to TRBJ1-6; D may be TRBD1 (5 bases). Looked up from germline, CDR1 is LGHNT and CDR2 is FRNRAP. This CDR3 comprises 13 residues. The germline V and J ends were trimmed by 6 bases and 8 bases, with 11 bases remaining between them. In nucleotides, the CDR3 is TGTGCTAGTGGCCGGAGGGGCGATTCACCCCTCCACTTT. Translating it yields CASGRRGDSPLHF.

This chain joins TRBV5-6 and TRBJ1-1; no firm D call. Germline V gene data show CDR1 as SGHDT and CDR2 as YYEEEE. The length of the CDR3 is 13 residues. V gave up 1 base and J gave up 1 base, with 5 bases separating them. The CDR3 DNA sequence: TGTGCCAGCAGCTTGCGAGGGAACACTGAAGCTTTCTTT. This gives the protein CASSLRGNTEAFF.

CDR3 sequence (DNA): TGTGCCAGCAGTTTTCGACTGTGGGATACGCAGTATTTT. Protein sequence: CASSFRLWDTQYF. This rearrangement joins TRBV28 to TRBJ2-3; D not certain. CDR1 is MDHEN and CDR2 is SYDVKM in the germline V gene. This CDR3 region has 13 residues. Trimming left V 3 bases short and J 6 bases short, with 10 bases between.

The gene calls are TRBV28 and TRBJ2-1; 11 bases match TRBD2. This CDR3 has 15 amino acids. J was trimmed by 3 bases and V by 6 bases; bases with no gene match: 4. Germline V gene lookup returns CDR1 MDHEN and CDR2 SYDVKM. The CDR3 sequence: CASSSTSGGYNEQFF. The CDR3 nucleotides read TGTGCCAGCAGCTCAACTAGCGGGGGCTACAATGAGCAGTTCTTC.

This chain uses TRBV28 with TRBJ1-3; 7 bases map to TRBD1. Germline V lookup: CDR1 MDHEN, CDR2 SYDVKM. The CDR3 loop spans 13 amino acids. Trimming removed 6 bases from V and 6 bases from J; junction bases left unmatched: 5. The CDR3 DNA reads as TGTGCCAGCAGCTCGGGACAGCTAAACACCATATATTTT. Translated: CASSSGQLNTIYF.

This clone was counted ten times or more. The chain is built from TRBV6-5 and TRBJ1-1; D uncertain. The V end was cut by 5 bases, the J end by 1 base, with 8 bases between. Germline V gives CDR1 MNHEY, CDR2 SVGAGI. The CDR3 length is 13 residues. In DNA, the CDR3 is TGTGCCAGCAGTCGCCGCGAGAACACTGAAGCTTTCTTT. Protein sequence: CASSRRENTEAFF.

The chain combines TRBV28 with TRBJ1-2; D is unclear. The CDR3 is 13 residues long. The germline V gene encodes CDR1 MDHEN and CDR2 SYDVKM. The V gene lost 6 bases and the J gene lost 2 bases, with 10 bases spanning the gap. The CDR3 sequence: CASRTGGNYGYTF. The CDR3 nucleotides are TGTGCCAGCAGGACTGGCGGGAACTATGGCTACACCTTC.

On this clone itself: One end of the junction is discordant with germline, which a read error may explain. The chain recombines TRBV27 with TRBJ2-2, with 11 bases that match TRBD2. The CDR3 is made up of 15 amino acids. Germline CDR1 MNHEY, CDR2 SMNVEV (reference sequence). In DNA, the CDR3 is TGTGCCAGCAGTTTACTAGCGGGGGGCGCCGGGGAGTTGTTTTTT. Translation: CASSLLAGGAGELFF.

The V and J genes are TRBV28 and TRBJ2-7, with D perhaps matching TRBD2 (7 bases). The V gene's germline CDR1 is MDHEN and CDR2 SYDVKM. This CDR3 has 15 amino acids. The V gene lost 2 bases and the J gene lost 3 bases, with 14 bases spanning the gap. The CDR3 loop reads CASSLGGRGIYEQYF. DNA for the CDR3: TGTGCCAGCAGTTTAGGTGGGAGGGGGATCTACGAGCAGTACTTC. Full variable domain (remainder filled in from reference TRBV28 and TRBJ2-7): DVKVTQSSRYLVKRTGEKVFLECVQDMDHENMFWYRQDPGLGLRLIYFSYDVKMKEKGDIPEGYSVSREKKERFSLILESASTNQTSMYLCASSLGGRGIYEQYFGPGTRLTVT.

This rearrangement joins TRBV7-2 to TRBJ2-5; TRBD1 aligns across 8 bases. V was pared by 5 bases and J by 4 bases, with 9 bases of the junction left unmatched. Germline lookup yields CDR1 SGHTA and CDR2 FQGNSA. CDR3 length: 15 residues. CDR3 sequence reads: CASSLGQGLIETQYF. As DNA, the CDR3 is TGTGCCAGCAGCCTCGGACAGGGTTTGATAGAGACCCAGTACTTC. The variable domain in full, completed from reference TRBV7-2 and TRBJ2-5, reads GAGVSQSPSNKVTEKGKDVELRCDPISGHTALYWYRQSLGQGLEFLIYFQGNSAPDKSGLPSDRFSAERTGGSVSTLTIQRTQQEDSAVYLCASSLGQGLIETQYFGPGTRLLVL.

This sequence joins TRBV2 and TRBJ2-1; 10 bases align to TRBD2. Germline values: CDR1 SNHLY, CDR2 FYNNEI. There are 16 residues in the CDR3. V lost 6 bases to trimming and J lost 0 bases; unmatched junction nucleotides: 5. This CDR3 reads CASRGLAASSYNEQFF. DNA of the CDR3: TGTGCCAGCAGAGGACTAGCGGCGAGCTCCTACAATGAGCAGTTCTTC.

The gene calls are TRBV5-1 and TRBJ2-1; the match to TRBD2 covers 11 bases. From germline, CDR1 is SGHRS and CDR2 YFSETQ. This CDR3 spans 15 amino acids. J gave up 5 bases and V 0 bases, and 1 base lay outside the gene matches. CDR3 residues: CASSLALAGDNEQFF. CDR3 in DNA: TGCGCCAGCAGCTTGGCACTAGCGGGGGACAATGAGCAGTTCTTC. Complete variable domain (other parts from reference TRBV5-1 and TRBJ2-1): KAGVTQTPRYLIKTRGQQVTLSCSPISGHRSVSWYQQTPGQGLQFLFEYFSETQRNKGNFPGRFSGRQFSNSRSEMNVSTLELGDSALYLCASSLALAGDNEQFFGPGTRLTVL.

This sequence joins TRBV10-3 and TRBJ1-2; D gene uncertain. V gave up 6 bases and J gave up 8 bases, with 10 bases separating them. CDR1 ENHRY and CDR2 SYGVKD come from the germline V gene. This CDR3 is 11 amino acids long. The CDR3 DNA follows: TGTGCCATCAGCACGTCCGGGGGCTACACCTTC. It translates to CAISTSGGYTF.

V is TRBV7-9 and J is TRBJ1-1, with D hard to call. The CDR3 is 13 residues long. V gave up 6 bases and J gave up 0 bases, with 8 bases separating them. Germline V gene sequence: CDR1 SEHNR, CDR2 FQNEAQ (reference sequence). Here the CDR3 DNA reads TGTGCCAGCAGTCCCCGTATGAACACTGAAGCTTTCTTT. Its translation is CASSPRMNTEAFF.

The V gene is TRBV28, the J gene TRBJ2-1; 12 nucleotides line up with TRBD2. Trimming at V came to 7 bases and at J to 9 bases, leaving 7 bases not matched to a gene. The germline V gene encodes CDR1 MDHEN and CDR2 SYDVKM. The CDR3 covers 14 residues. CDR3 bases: TGTGCCAGCAACCCGACTAGCGGGAGACGTGAGCAGTTCTTC. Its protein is CASNPTSGRREQFF.

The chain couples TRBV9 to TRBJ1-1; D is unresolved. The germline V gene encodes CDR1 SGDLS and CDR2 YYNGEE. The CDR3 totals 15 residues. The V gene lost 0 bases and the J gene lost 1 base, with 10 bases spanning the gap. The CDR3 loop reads CASSVVGRSNTEAFF. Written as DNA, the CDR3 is TGTGCCAGCAGCGTAGTTGGTCGGTCGAACACTGAAGCTTTCTTT.

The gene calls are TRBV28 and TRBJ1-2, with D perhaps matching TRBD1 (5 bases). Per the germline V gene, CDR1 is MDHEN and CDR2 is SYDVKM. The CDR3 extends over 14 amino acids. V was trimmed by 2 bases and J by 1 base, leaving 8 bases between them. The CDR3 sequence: CASSLMTVNYGYTF. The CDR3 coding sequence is TGTGCCAGCAGTTTAATGACAGTTAACTATGGCTACACCTTC.

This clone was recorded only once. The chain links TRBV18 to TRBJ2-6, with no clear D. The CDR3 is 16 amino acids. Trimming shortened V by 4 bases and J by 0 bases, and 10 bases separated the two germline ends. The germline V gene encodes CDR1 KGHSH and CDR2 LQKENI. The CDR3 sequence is CASSLARGSGANVLTF. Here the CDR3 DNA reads TGTGCCAGCTCACTGGCTAGAGGCTCTGGGGCCAACGTCCTGACTTTC.

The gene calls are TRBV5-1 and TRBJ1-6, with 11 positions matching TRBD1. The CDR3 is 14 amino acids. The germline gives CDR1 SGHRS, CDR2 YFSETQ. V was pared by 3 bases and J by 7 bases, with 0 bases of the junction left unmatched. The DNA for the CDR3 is TGCGCCAGCAGCTGGGACAGGGGGAATTCACCCCTCCACTTT. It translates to CASSWDRGNSPLHF.

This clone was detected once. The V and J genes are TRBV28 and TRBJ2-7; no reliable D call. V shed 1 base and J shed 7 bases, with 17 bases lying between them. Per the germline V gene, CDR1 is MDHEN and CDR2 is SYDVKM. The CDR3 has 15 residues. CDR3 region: CASSLSGRPAREQYF. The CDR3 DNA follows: TGTGCCAGCAGTTTATCAGGTAGGCCCGCCAGGGAGCAGTACTTC.

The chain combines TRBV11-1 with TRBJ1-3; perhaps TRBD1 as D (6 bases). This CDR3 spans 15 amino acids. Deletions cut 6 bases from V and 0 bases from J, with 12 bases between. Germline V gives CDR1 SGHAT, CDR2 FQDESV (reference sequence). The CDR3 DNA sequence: TGTGCCAGCAGTTCTCCGGGACACTCTGGAAACACCATATATTTT. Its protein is CASSSPGHSGNTIYF.

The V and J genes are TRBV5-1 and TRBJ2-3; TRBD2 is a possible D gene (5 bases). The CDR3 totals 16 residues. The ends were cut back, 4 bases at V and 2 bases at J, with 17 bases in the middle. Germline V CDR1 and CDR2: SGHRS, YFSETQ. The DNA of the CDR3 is TGCGCCAGCAGCCATTATCGCGGGCTATCCACAGATACGCAGTATTTT. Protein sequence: CASSHYRGLSTDTQYF.

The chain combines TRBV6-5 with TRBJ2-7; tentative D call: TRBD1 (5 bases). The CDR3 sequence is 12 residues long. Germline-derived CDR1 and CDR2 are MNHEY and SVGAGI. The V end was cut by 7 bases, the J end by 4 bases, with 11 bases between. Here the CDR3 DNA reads TGTGCCAGCATCGGACAACTATACGAGCAGTACTTC. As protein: CASIGQLYEQYF.

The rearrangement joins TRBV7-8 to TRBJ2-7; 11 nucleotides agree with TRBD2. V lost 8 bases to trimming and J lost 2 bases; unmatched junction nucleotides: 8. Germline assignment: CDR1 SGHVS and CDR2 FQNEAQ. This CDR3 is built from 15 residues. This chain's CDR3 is CASQGLAGGPYEQYF. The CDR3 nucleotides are TGTGCCAGCCAAGGGCTAGCGGGAGGACCCTACGAGCAGTACTTC.

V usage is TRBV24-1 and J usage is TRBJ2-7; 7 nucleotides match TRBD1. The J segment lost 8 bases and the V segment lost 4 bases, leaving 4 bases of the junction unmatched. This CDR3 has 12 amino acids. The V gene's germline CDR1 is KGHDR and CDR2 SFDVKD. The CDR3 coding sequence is TGTGCCACCAGTGAGATGACAGGGAAGCAGTACTTC. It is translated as CATSEMTGKQYF.

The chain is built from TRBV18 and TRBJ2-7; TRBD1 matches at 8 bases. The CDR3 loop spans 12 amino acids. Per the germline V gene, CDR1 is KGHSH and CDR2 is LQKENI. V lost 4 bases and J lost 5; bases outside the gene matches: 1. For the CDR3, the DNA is TGTGCCAGCTCACTGGACAGGGACGAGCAGTACTTC. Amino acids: CASSLDRDEQYF. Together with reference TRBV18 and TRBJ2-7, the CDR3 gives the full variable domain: NAGVMQNPRHLVRRRGQEARLRCSPMKGHSHVYWYRQLPEEGLKFMVYLQKENIIDESGMPKERFSAEFPKEGPSILRIQQVVRGDSAAYFCASSLDRDEQYFGPGTRLTVT.

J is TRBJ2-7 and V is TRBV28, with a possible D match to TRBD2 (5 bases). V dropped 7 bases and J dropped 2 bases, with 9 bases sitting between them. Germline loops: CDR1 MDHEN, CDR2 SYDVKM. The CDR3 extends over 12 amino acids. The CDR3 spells CASTGEPYEQYF. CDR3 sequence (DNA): TGTGCCAGCACCGGGGAACCCTACGAGCAGTACTTC.